Shown below are 18 T cell receptor beta chains from a single sample sequenced in a study of shared clonotypes between healthy human individuals. Terminally differentiated effector memory CD45RA+ cells were excluded from the naive CD8 cells, which were CD45RO-negative and positively selected for CCR7. Method: immunoSEQ multiplex PCR; TCRdb's copy keeps in-frame clones and lacks some. Here the sample spans about 800,000 clones, about 96% being singletons. The sequenced sample was naive CD8+ T cells sorted from blood. These receptors came from a man aged 25 to 40 in good health.

The chain recombines TRBV7-2 with TRBJ2-1; the D gene is possibly TRBD2 (6 bases). The CDR3 is 15 residues long. V lost 3 bases and J 4 bases, leaving 13 bases between the germline ends. Germline CDR1 and CDR2: SGHTA and FQGNSA. The CDR3 protein is CASSFGGVGYNEQFF. The CDR3 nucleotides are TGTGCCAGCAGCTTCGGAGGGGTCGGATACAATGAGCAGTTCTTC.

A remark on this clone: Within the sample, other DNA sequences also encode this same CDR3. The chain combines TRBV13 with TRBJ2-7; the D is unclear. Between the trimmed V and J ends, which lost 0 bases and 4 bases, there was a span of 4 bases. The CDR3 has 12 residues. Germline V gene lookup returns CDR1 PRHDT and CDR2 FYEKMQ (reference sequence). The DNA of the CDR3 is TGTGCCAGCAGCTTAGGCCGATACGAGCAGTACTTC. This translates into CASSLGRYEQYF.

The chain is built from TRBV4-1 and TRBJ1-2, with a tentative D call TRBD1 (6 bases). V lost 1 base and J lost 4, with 7 bases in between. Germline CDR1 MGHRA, CDR2 YSYEKL. The CDR3 length is 13 residues. CDR3: CASSQGTVYGYTF. The CDR3 bases are TGCGCCAGCAGCCAAGGGACAGTCTATGGCTACACCTTC.

The V call is TRBV30, the J call TRBJ2-1; 8 bases map to TRBD2. Germline CDR1 GTSNPN, CDR2 SVGIG (reference sequence). This CDR3 comprises 14 residues. The J segment lost 3 bases and the V segment lost 4 bases, leaving 5 bases of the junction unmatched. The CDR3 here is CAWTETSDYNEQFF. The CDR3 bases are TGTGCCTGGACGGAGACTAGCGACTACAATGAGCAGTTCTTC.

This rearrangement joins TRBV11-2 to TRBJ2-7, with a tentative D call TRBD2 (5 bases). Germline V gene lookup returns CDR1 SGHAT and CDR2 FQNNGV. The V gene lost 8 bases and the J gene lost 11 bases, with 16 bases spanning the gap. The CDR3 consists of 11 residues. CDR3 sequence: CASPVAGMEYF. In nucleotides, the CDR3 is TGTGCCAGCCCGGTTGCCGGGATGGAGTACTTC.

The CDR3 protein is CASSEGTAEYYEQYF. The CDR3 DNA follows: TGTGCCAGCAGTGAAGGCACGGCCGAGTACTACGAGCAGTACTTC. The chain joins TRBV6-1 to TRBJ2-7; no firm D call. Looked up from germline, CDR1 is MNHNS and CDR2 is SASEGT. V lost 1 base, J lost 3 bases, and 13 bases lay in between. This CDR3 is built from 15 residues.

CDR3 DNA sequence: TGTGCCAGCAGTCCGGACGGCCCAAATCAGCCCCAGCATTTT. This sequence encodes CASSPDGPNQPQHF. The chain carries TRBV27 and TRBJ1-5, with D unresolved. Germline CDR1 is MNHEY and CDR2 is SMNVEV (reference sequence). The CDR3 is 14 residues long. V lost 5 bases, J lost 4 bases, and 12 bases lay in between.

The gene calls are TRBV9 and TRBJ2-7; TRBD1 agrees at 7 bases. Germline CDR1 SGDLS, CDR2 YYNGEE. The trim removed 7 bases at V and 2 bases at J, leaving 6 bases unmatched. The CDR3 has 13 amino acids. The CDR3 protein is CASSGTDTYEQYF. The CDR3 DNA reads TGTGCCAGCTCCGGGACAGATACCTACGAGCAGTACTTC.

The chain carries TRBV21-1 and TRBJ2-2; TRBD1 is taken as the D call from the table, unchecked against the DNA. TRBV21-1 counts as a pseudogene. This CDR3 contains 11 residues. The CDR3 sequence is CASQNTGELFF. As DNA, the CDR3 is TGTGCCAGCCAGAACACCGGGGAGCTGTTTTTT.

This chain uses TRBV7-6 with TRBJ1-1; D is unclear. This CDR3 has 16 amino acids. V lost 5 bases to trimming and J lost 0 bases, with 16 bases between them. Germline V lookup: CDR1 SGHVS, CDR2 FNYEAQ. Written as DNA, the CDR3 is TGTGCCAGCAGCCTCCGCGCGGGTGAGTTGAACACTGAAGCTTTCTTT. This codes for CASSLRAGELNTEAFF.

CDR3 DNA: TGCGCCAGCAGCTTCTCCTACGAGCAGTACTTC. Translating gives CASSFSYEQYF. V and J are TRBV5-1 and TRBJ2-7; D gene unclear. Trimming took off 2 bases at V and 0 bases at J, with 0 bases between the two ends. This CDR3 region has 11 residues. Per the germline V gene, CDR1 is SGHRS and CDR2 is YFSETQ.

V is TRBV27 and J is TRBJ2-3; TRBD2 matches 7 bases. J was trimmed by 5 bases and V by 6 bases; bases with no gene match: 11. The CDR3 length is 15 residues. In germline, CDR1 is MNHEY, CDR2 SMNVEV (reference sequence). CDR3: CASRDLASGKDTQYF. DNA of the CDR3: TGTGCCAGCAGGGATTTGGCTAGCGGAAAAGATACGCAGTATTTT.

This clone was detected only once. The gene calls are TRBV28 and TRBJ2-2; weak D call: TRBD2 (6 bases). V gave up 2 bases and J gave up 3 bases, with 13 bases separating them. The germline gives CDR1 MDHEN, CDR2 SYDVKM. CDR3 size: 16 residues. CDR3 bases: TGTGCCAGCAGTTTAGGGGGGTTTGGGGACACCGGGGAGCTGTTTTTT. Its translation is CASSLGGFGDTGELFF.

CDR3 sequence (DNA): TGCGCCAGCAGCACCCCGGAGGGGGAGACCCAGTACTTC. This gives the protein CASSTPEGETQYF. The chain employs TRBV5-1 and TRBJ2-5; a weak D match, TRBD2 (6 bases). V was clipped by 4 bases and J by 5 bases, with 12 bases between them. Germline V lookup: CDR1 SGHRS, CDR2 YFSETQ. CDR3 length equals 13 residues.

The chain links TRBV7-9 to TRBJ1-1, with 11 bases fitting TRBD1. This CDR3 region has 14 residues. Germline V lookup: CDR1 SEHNR, CDR2 FQNEAQ (reference sequence). V lost 5 bases, J lost 5 bases, and 4 bases stayed unmatched. This CDR3 reads CASSIGQGATEAFF. CDR3 DNA sequence: TGTGCCAGCAGCATAGGACAGGGGGCGACTGAAGCTTTCTTT.

The chain is built from TRBV7-2 and TRBJ1-2; D is unclear. The CDR3 has 14 residues. V was clipped by 5 bases and J by 4 bases, with 14 bases between them. Looked up from germline, CDR1 is SGHTA and CDR2 is FQGNSA. CDR3 residues: CASSPPVTGYGYTF. CDR3 bases: TGTGCCAGCAGCCCGCCCGTAACGGGCTATGGCTACACCTTC.

The sample holds one count of this clone. The J gene is TRBJ2-7, the V gene TRBV13, with 9 bases aligning to TRBD1. Germline V gene data show CDR1 as PRHDT and CDR2 as FYEKMQ (reference sequence). With 0 bases clipped from V and 4 bases from J, the junction kept 4 bases outside the gene matches. This CDR3 is built from 15 residues. This CDR3 is CASSLGTGTGYEQYF. Here the CDR3 DNA reads TGTGCCAGCAGCTTAGGGACGGGGACAGGGTACGAGCAGTACTTC.

The chain recombines TRBV9 with TRBJ2-1, with 7 positions matching TRBD2. V trimming: 0 bases; J trimming: 4 bases; junction bases outside the gene matches: 10. The CDR3 covers 17 residues. Germline values: CDR1 SGDLS, CDR2 YYNGEE. CDR3: CASSVAGEGLGYNEQFF. The CDR3 DNA follows: TGTGCCAGCAGCGTAGCTGGGGAGGGGCTCGGGTACAATGAGCAGTTCTTC.